This T cell receptor (beta chain) was captured in a study of post-analysis software for immune sequencing data (dated by TCRdb to the mid-2010s). Regarding the complete study: Relapsing-remitting, secondary progressive and progressive-relapsing multiple sclerosis were recorded as disease courses, and subtype annotation was lacking for some patients. Patient repertoires were compared against roughly 11 previously published healthy control repertoires from donors aged about 6 to 25 years. A subset of samples was prepared in parallel using single-end sample barcoding, then pooled and co-amplified after Illumina adapter ligation. Results the study describes overall, beyond this receptor: Normalized Chao1 diversity was significantly lower in multiple sclerosis patients than controls, suggesting substantial peripheral T-cell clonal expansion. The control group was slightly older than the multiple sclerosis patient group. When samples were clustered directly using the F measure, samples prepared in the same batch co-clustered strongly, which prompted a batch-effect correction. Four to six TRBV segments, including TRBV5-6, TRBV5-1 and TRBV20-1, were significantly more frequent in patients than controls.

TCR beta repertoires were profiled from peripheral blood of about a dozen young patients with multiple sclerosis to demonstrate the VDJtools post-analysis software. Multiple sclerosis patients were children and adolescents aged about 6 to 15 years. The germline V gene sets CDR1 to MNHEY and CDR2 to SVGAGI. Spanning cysteine to phenylalanine, the CDR3 consists of 16 amino acids. CDR3 DNA is the only sequence kept; it has 48 bases, read in frame from the first base. V gives up 0 bases and J gives up 2 bases, and the segment between their germline ends measures 13 bases. The library was made by PCR. Sequencing used an Illumina HiSeq 2500. Unique molecular identifiers were incorporated into TCR beta cDNA libraries to reduce PCR and sequencing biases. Every 1 to 10 million input T cells yielded 500,000 or so cDNA molecules, meaning each molecule approximated one T cell. Patient libraries were prepared and sequenced with the same protocol used for the earlier healthy control dataset. Samples belonging to the same batch were prepared together, multiplexed and sequenced on a shared HiSeq lane. On the study's bioinformatics: Raw barcoded reads were processed with MIGEC, discarding single-read molecular identifier groups before consensus assembly and CDR3 extraction. VDJtools was used for post-analysis of the clonotype tables, and diversity was normalized by down-sampling every dataset to the size of the smallest sample. In repertoire overlap clustering, CDR3 amino acid sequences, but not nucleotide sequences, were matched to correct batch-related cross-sample contamination. The public sequencing data were trimmed at Q25 with fastp and processed into clonotypes with MiXCR by TCRdb, which kept only in-frame beta chains. Every CDR3 protein is listed once, alongside the most common genes and DNA of its rows. For this entry, the V and J calls and clone size follow TCRdb and not the study's own pipeline. This sample lists 700,000 to 800,000 distinct CDR3 sequences; 25% to 30% were detected once. Of the sample, 0.5% to 0.6% is held by the ten largest clones.

Turning to this clonotype: Which antigen it targets is not known. Base qualities were left out, and no much larger clone turns up one base away.

The chain employs TRBV6-5 and TRBJ2-5; a confident D gene designation cannot be given. This TCR came from a girl under 18 with multiple sclerosis. Sample: blood. CDR3 reads: CASSYSTGAQQETQYF. The DNA is TGTGCCAGCAGTTACTCGACTGGAGCACAACAAGAGACCCAGTACTTC.